This TCR beta chain was recorded in a study of cytomegalovirus exposure and HLA in healthy donors. Study details: Membership in the Caucasian-associated ancestry cluster was found for approximately 85% of roughly 360 genotyped donors.

Per germline, CDR1 SEHNR and CDR2 FQNEAQ (reference sequence). The V gene lost 8 bases and the J gene lost 0 bases, with 10 bases spanning the gap. This CDR3 is built from 13 residues. The PCR made use of 60 Vbeta and 13 Jbeta primers. Some clones are missing from TCRdb's copy, which holds only in-frame ones; the method was immunoSEQ multiplex PCR. The sample has around 130,000 clones, approximately 74% seen once. On this clone: Antigen: not known.

Whole-study results and caveats: The study flagged some 170 TCR beta chains as cytomegalovirus-associated.

The TCR was taken from a man in his forties in good health and CMV-seropositive. This chain joins TRBV7-9 and TRBJ1-1, with TRBD1 as a possible D gene (5 bases). The specimen sequenced was PBMCs. The CDR3 DNA reads as TGTGCCAGCGAGGAACAGGTGAACACTGAAGCTTTCTTT. This encodes CASEEQVNTEAFF.